This T cell receptor (beta chain) was captured by sequencing in a study of blood T cell repertoires in COVID-19. In the study overall: Acute and convalescent COVID-19 specimens originated in the United States, Italy and Spain.

Followed longitudinally, the Seattle patients had been enrolled during active infection. Per the original data handling: Amplification from reference gene primers served as the basis for estimated nucleated cell counts. The assay was immunoSEQ multiplex PCR, and TCRdb's table has in-frame clones only and misses some. V and J calls plus clone size are reproduced from that table; the DNA served to infer D and trimming. The profile shows about 200,000 clones, approximately 85% of them singletons. The CDR3 is 16 amino acids. The V and J ends lost 1 base and 3 bases respectively, with 13 bases between them. The V gene's germline CDR1 is SEHNR and CDR2 FQNEAQ (reference sequence).

The specimen was peripheral blood. J is TRBJ2-1 and V is TRBV7-9; D remains ambiguous. The receptor comes from a woman over 75 with COVID-19, enrolled during active disease. The DNA for the CDR3 is TGTGCCAGCAGCTTAGAAGGAGCGCCTAACTACAATGAGCAGTTCTTC. This codes for CASSLEGAPNYNEQFF.